This T cell receptor (beta chain) was captured in a study of cytomegalovirus exposure and HLA in healthy donors. Across the study: It was reported in a later analysis that the 120 validation repertoires used the same platform as the roughly 670 first-cohort repertoires.

Assay used: immunoSEQ multiplex PCR; TCRdb lists only in-frame clones, some missing. The sample holds tens of thousands of clones, around 91% seen once. Trimming removed 0 bases from V and 4 bases from J; junction bases left unmatched: 3. The CDR3 spans 14 residues. CDR1 MNHNS and CDR2 SASEGT come from the germline V gene. This chain uses TRBV6-1 with TRBJ2-7, with 7 bases matching TRBD2. The clonotype was recovered from a man aged 18-30 years in good health and CMV-seronegative. Sequenced sample: PBMCs. DNA for the CDR3: TGTGCCAGCAGTGAAGCGGGGGGGGAATACGAGCAGTACTTC. Its translation: CASSEAGGEYEQYF.